The 31 T cell receptor beta chains below all came from one sample that was sequenced in a study of blood T cell repertoires in COVID-19. Measured with immunoSEQ multiplex PCR; TCRdb has only the in-frame clones, and not every one. Of about 250,000 clones listed, roughly 85% are singletons. Sequenced input: peripheral blood. These receptors all come from a man aged 50-60 years with COVID-19, enrolled during active disease.

The chain has TRBV10-3 and TRBJ2-7; no firm D call. V gave up 2 bases and J gave up 3 bases, with 8 bases separating them. Germline loops: CDR1 ENHRY, CDR2 SYGVKD. CDR3 length: 13 residues. The CDR3 reads CAISEVGDYEQYF. CDR3 coding DNA: TGTGCCATCAGTGAGGTCGGAGACTACGAGCAGTACTTC.

The chain couples TRBV11-3 to TRBJ1-2; D remains ambiguous. The CDR3 runs 14 residues. V was trimmed by 5 bases and J by 6 bases, leaving 16 bases between them. Germline CDR1 and CDR2: SGHNT and YENEEA. This CDR3 is CASSPSSGVDGYTF. CDR3 coding DNA: TGTGCCAGCAGCCCCTCCTCGGGTGTAGATGGCTACACCTTC.

This chain uses TRBV30 with TRBJ2-1; D may be TRBD2 (5 bases). The germline V and J ends were trimmed by 0 bases and 5 bases, with 11 bases remaining between them. Germline CDR1 and CDR2: GTSNPN and SVGIG (reference sequence). The CDR3 is made up of 14 amino acids. Written as DNA, the CDR3 is TGTGCCTGGAGTGTGGACTCACTAGACAATGAGCAGTTCTTC. Its translation: CAWSVDSLDNEQFF.

The CDR3 is CASSSEAGQPQHF. CDR3 coding DNA: TGTGCCAGCAGCTCCGAGGCGGGGCAGCCCCAGCATTTT. This chain uses TRBV7-9 with TRBJ1-5; D is undetermined. CDR1 is SEHNR, CDR2 FQNEAQ, per germline (reference sequence). Between the trimmed V and J ends, which lost 4 bases and 7 bases, there was a span of 11 bases. The CDR3 sequence is 13 residues long.

This rearrangement joins TRBV14 to TRBJ1-1; D call uncertain. The CDR3 has 13 amino acids. The V end was cut by 5 bases, the J end by 4 bases, with 11 bases between. Germline values: CDR1 SGHDN, CDR2 FVKESK. The CDR3 loop reads CASSVQWSTEAFF. DNA of the CDR3: TGTGCCAGCAGCGTACAATGGAGCACTGAAGCTTTCTTT.

The V and J genes are TRBV25-1 and TRBJ1-2; TRBD1 aligns across 9 bases. V was pared by 4 bases and J by 9 bases, with 9 bases of the junction left unmatched. The CDR3 is 14 amino acids. Germline V gives CDR1 MGHDK, CDR2 SYGVNS. The CDR3 spells CASSGLGQGHRYTF. The CDR3 DNA reads as TGTGCCAGCAGTGGCCTGGGACAGGGTCATCGCTACACCTTC.

V gene TRBV9 combines with J gene TRBJ2-1, with TRBD1 matching 7 bases. The CDR3 covers 14 residues. Germline V gene sequence: CDR1 SGDLS, CDR2 YYNGEE. The V and J ends lost 2 bases and 7 bases, in that order; junction bases with no gene match: 6. The CDR3 DNA reads TGTGCCAGCAGCGTGGGACAGTCAGGAAATGAGCAGTTCTTC. Its translation: CASSVGQSGNEQFF.

The chain uses TRBV6-6 and TRBJ2-5; D may be TRBD1 (6 bases). The CDR3 loop spans 13 amino acids. V lost 8 bases to trimming and J lost 1 base, with 11 bases between them. CDR1 MNHNY and CDR2 SVGAGI come from the germline V gene (reference sequence). The CDR3 nucleotides read TGTGCCAGCGGCGGACAGTCCCAAGAGACCCAGTACTTC. It is translated as CASGGQSQETQYF.

The chain uses TRBV11-1 and TRBJ1-6; tentatively, D is TRBD1 (6 bases). The germline gives CDR1 SGHAT, CDR2 FQDESV (reference sequence). V lost 5 bases, J lost 6 bases, and 11 bases lay in between. This CDR3 spans 14 amino acids. The CDR3 protein is CASSERQVNSPLHF. CDR3 DNA: TGTGCCAGCAGCGAAAGACAGGTTAATTCACCCCTCCACTTT. Full variable domain (missing parts from reference TRBV11-1 and TRBJ1-6): EAEVAQSPRYKITEKSQAVAFWCDPISGHATLYWYRQILGQGPELLVQFQDESVVDDSQLPKDRFSAERLKGVDSTLKIQPAELGDSAMYLCASSERQVNSPLHFGNGTRLTVT.

The gene calls are TRBV5-6 and TRBJ2-1; D might be TRBD2 (5 bases). The germline V gene has CDR1 SGHDT and CDR2 YYEEEE. V lost 0 bases, J lost 6 bases, and 16 bases lay in between. This CDR3 region has 16 residues. CDR3 coding DNA: TGTGCCAGCAGCTTGGGATGGACTCCAACGGGCAATGAGCAGTTCTTC. Amino acids: CASSLGWTPTGNEQFF.

This clone was seen just once. The rearrangement uses TRBV7-9 and TRBJ2-5, with 9 nucleotides matching TRBD2. With 1 base clipped from V and 0 bases from J, the junction kept 9 bases outside the gene matches. Germline V CDR1 and CDR2: SEHNR, FQNEAQ (reference sequence). The CDR3 has 18 residues. DNA of the CDR3: TGTGCCAGCAGCTTAGGGGCGCTAGCGGGGAGCAACCAAGAGACCCAGTACTTC. This encodes CASSLGALAGSNQETQYF.

The chain joins TRBV20-1 to TRBJ2-7, with a weak D call TRBD1 (5 bases). The CDR3 contains 11 residues. V was trimmed by 4 bases and J by 4 bases, leaving 8 bases between them. Germline V gene data show CDR1 as DFQATT and CDR2 as SNEGSKA (reference sequence). The CDR3 DNA follows: TGCAGTGCTAACACAGGATACGAGCAGTACTTC. Translation gives CSANTGYEQYF.

There are a few counts of this clone. The chain uses TRBV7-2 and TRBJ2-2; 11 nucleotides match TRBD1. This CDR3 comprises 16 residues. J was trimmed by 5 bases and V by 6 bases; bases with no gene match: 8. Germline CDR1 and CDR2: SGHTA and FQGNSA. Written as DNA, the CDR3 is TGTGCCAGCAGAAAACCCGGACAGGGGGCAACCGGGGAGCTGTTTTTT. It translates to CASRKPGQGATGELFF.

This sequence joins TRBV5-1 and TRBJ2-7; a possible D gene is TRBD1 (5 bases). The CDR3 length is 16 residues. V lost 0 bases and J lost 3, with 16 bases in between. Germline lookup yields CDR1 SGHRS and CDR2 YFSETQ. The CDR3 DNA reads as TGCGCCAGCAGCTTGGTGGGGCAGGCGGAAGGCTACGAGCAGTACTTC. Translating it yields CASSLVGQAEGYEQYF.

This rearrangement joins TRBV5-5 to TRBJ2-7; D is unclear. Germline CDR1 reads SGHKS; CDR2 reads YYEKEE (reference sequence). The CDR3 runs 14 residues. Trimming took 4 bases from V and 5 from J, leaving 16 bases between them. For the CDR3, the DNA is TGTGCCAGCAGCCTTTGGTGGGCGTCCGACGAGCAGTACTTC. As protein: CASSLWWASDEQYF.

V and J are TRBV5-5 and TRBJ2-7; TRBD1 aligns across 8 bases. Germline V gene data show CDR1 as SGHKS and CDR2 as YYEKEE (reference sequence). Unmatched junction bases numbered 10, after V lost 4 bases and J lost 4 bases. The CDR3 length is 15 residues. DNA of the CDR3: TGTGCCAGCAGCATTACAGGGGGAATTGGGTACGAGCAGTACTTC. It encodes CASSITGGIGYEQYF.

V is TRBV10-2 and J is TRBJ1-1; 9 bases fit TRBD1. Unmatched junction bases numbered 6, after V lost 0 bases and J lost 10 bases. The V gene's germline CDR1 is WSHSY and CDR2 SAAADI. The CDR3 contains 14 residues. The CDR3 DNA follows: TGCGCCAGCAGTGAGTCCCGGACAGGGGAAGGAGCTTTCTTT. It is translated as CASSESRTGEGAFF.

V and J are TRBV3-1 (or the pseudogene TRBV3-2) and TRBJ2-7, with D maybe TRBD1 (6 bases). The V gene lost 1 base and the J gene lost 2 bases, with 21 bases spanning the gap. The CDR3 totals 18 residues. Germline CDR1 reads LGHDT; CDR2 reads YNNKEL (reference sequence). The chain's CDR3 is CASSQGFAGAVRAYEQYF. The DNA for the CDR3 is TGTGCCAGCAGCCAAGGGTTCGCAGGGGCAGTTAGAGCCTACGAGCAGTACTTC.

This clone appeared a single time. This chain uses TRBV11-2 with TRBJ1-4; perhaps TRBD1 as D (5 bases). The CDR3 covers 16 residues. V lost 0 bases, J lost 7 bases, and 15 bases lay in between. CDR1 is SGHAT and CDR2 is FQNNGV in the germline V gene. The CDR3: CASSLEGRGTLEKLFF. DNA for the CDR3: TGTGCCAGCAGCTTAGAGGGCCGCGGGACGCTTGAAAAACTGTTTTTT.

The chain links TRBV27 to TRBJ2-1, with TRBD2 matching over 10 bases. Germline assignment: CDR1 MNHEY and CDR2 SMNVEV (reference sequence). The CDR3 runs to 15 residues. Unmatched junction bases numbered 11, after V lost 6 bases and J lost 9 bases. CDR3 nucleotide sequence: TGTGCCAGCAGCCCCCCAGCGGGGGGGTCGGTTGAGCAGTTCTTC. It encodes CASSPPAGGSVEQFF.

The chain carries TRBV27 and TRBJ1-6, with D tentatively TRBD1 (6 bases). Trimming cost V 6 bases and J 9 bases, with 21 bases left between them. Germline V gene data show CDR1 as MNHEY and CDR2 as SMNVEV (reference sequence). The CDR3 runs 16 residues. CDR3 sequence reads: CASSATGLTTGSPLHF. The CDR3 region has the DNA TGTGCCAGCAGCGCGACAGGTCTTACCACGGGTTCACCCCTCCACTTT.

This chain connects TRBV7-2 to TRBJ2-6; 11 nucleotides line up with TRBD1. V was clipped by 7 bases and J by 1 base; unmatched bases: 12. This CDR3 has 19 amino acids. Germline loops: CDR1 SGHTA, CDR2 FQGNSA. CDR3 coding DNA: TGTGCCAGCAAGAGGACAGGGGGCGGTTATCCTTCTGGGGCCAACGTCCTGACTTTC. It encodes CASKRTGGGYPSGANVLTF.

The chain combines TRBV5-1 with TRBJ2-1; 7 bases are a match to TRBD2. Germline lookup yields CDR1 SGHRS and CDR2 YFSETQ. J was trimmed by 7 bases and V by 0 bases; bases with no gene match: 10. The CDR3 totals 16 residues. The CDR3 bases are TGCGCCAGCAGCTTGGAGGGTCCCAGGGAGGGTAATGAGCAGTTCTTC. Protein: CASSLEGPREGNEQFF.

The V gene is TRBV13, the J gene TRBJ2-4; 7 positions match TRBD2. The V gene end was trimmed by 2 bases and the J gene end by 0 bases; junction bases not matched to a gene: 10. This CDR3 has 18 residues. Germline CDR1 and CDR2: PRHDT and FYEKMQ (reference sequence). The CDR3 DNA reads as TGTGCCAGCAGCTTAACGAGTAATAGCGGGCTAGCCAAAAACATTCAGTACTTC. It codes for CASSLTSNSGLAKNIQYF.

The chain has TRBV6-5 and TRBJ1-1; D perhaps matches TRBD1 (5 bases). The CDR3 consists of 16 residues. Germline-derived CDR1 and CDR2 are MNHEY and SVGAGI. Trimming left V 0 bases short and J 4 bases short, with 15 bases between. Here the CDR3 reads CASSYSMTGTGTEAFF. CDR3 bases: TGTGCCAGCAGTTACTCGATGACGGGGACTGGCACTGAAGCTTTCTTT.

The chain uses TRBV11-3 and TRBJ2-2, with D possibly TRBD1 on 6 matching bases. Trimming cost V 5 bases and J 0 bases, with 10 bases left between them. CDR3 length: 15 amino acids. Germline V gene sequence: CDR1 SGHNT, CDR2 YENEEA. Here the CDR3 DNA reads TGTGCCAGCAGCCAGGGACACGCGAACACCGGGGAGCTGTTTTTT. Translated: CASSQGHANTGELFF.

This clone was counted a few times. The chain combines TRBV5-1 with TRBJ2-1, with TRBD2 matching 11 bases. Germline V lookup: CDR1 SGHRS, CDR2 YFSETQ. The CDR3 spans 15 residues. The J segment lost 7 bases and the V segment lost 5 bases, leaving 8 bases of the junction unmatched. CDR3 amino acids: CASRYSGGANNEQFF. CDR3 coding DNA: TGCGCCAGCAGGTATAGCGGGGGGGCAAATAATGAGCAGTTCTTC.

V usage is TRBV7-2 and J usage is TRBJ2-7; D is unclear. The CDR3 extends over 15 amino acids. V was trimmed by 1 base and J by 6 bases, leaving 16 bases between them. The germline gives CDR1 SGHTA, CDR2 FQGNSA. The CDR3 DNA follows: TGTGCCAGCAGCTTAGTCCTACTTAATCGTCCCGAGCAGTACTTC. Translation gives CASSLVLLNRPEQYF.

V is TRBV7-2 and J is TRBJ1-2; 7 bases agree with TRBD1. Germline CDR1 reads SGHTA; CDR2 reads FQGNSA. V was clipped by 5 bases and J by 6 bases; unmatched bases: 12. The CDR3 has 15 amino acids. The CDR3 bases are TGTGCCAGCAGCCACGGCGGTGACAGGGCCGATGGCTACACCTTC. The encoded protein is CASSHGGDRADGYTF.

This chain connects TRBV18 to TRBJ1-4, with D possibly being TRBD1 (5 bases). CDR1 and CDR2 from the germline V gene are KGHSH and LQKENI. V was shortened by 10 bases and J by 5 bases, with 14 bases between the two germline ends. This CDR3 spans 13 amino acids. The DNA of the CDR3 is TGTGCCACCTCTAGACAGAGAAATGAAAAACTGTTTTTT. This translates into CATSRQRNEKLFF.

This rearrangement joins TRBV11-2 to TRBJ2-7; 8 bases align to TRBD1. The germline V gene has CDR1 SGHAT and CDR2 FQNNGV. This CDR3 is 16 amino acids long. V shed 3 bases and J 1 base; nucleotides not matched to a gene: 8. The CDR3: CASSFSPGQASYEQYF. The CDR3 bases are TGTGCCAGCAGCTTTTCTCCGGGACAGGCTTCCTACGAGCAGTACTTC.